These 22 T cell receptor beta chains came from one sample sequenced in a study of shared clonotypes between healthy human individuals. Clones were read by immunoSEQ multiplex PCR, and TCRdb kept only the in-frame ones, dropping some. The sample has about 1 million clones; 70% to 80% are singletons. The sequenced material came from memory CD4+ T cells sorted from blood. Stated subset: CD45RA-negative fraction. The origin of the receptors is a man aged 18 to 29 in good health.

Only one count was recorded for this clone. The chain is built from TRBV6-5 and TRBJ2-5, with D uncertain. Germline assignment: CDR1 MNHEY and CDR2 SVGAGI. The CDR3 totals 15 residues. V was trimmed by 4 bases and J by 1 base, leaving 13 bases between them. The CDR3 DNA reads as TGTGCCAGCAGTTTCCACCGACGGGCCCAAGAGACCCAGTACTTC. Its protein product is CASSFHRRAQETQYF.

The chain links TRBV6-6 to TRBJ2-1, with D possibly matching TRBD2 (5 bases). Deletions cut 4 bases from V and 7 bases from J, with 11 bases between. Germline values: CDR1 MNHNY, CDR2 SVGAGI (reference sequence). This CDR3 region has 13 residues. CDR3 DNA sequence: TGTGCCAGCAGTTCCCCTAGCAAGAATGAGCAGTTCTTC. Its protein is CASSSPSKNEQFF.

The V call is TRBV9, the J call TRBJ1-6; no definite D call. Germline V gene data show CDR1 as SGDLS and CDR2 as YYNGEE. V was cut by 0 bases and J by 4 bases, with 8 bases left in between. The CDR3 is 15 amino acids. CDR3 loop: CASSVELEYNSPLHF. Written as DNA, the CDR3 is TGTGCCAGCAGCGTAGAACTTGAATATAATTCACCCCTCCACTTT.

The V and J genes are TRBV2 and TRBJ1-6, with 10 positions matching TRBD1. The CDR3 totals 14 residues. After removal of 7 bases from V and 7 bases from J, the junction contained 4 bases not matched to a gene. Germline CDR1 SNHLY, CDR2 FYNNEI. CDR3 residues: CASTGQGVNSPLHF. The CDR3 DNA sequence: TGTGCCAGCACTGGACAGGGGGTAAATTCACCCCTCCACTTT.

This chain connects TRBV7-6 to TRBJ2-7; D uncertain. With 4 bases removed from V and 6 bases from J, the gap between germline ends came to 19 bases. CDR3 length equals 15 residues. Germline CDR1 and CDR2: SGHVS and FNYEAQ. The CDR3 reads CASSSQEPPSSEQYF. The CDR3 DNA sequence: TGTGCCAGCAGCTCGCAGGAGCCCCCCAGCTCCGAGCAGTACTTC.

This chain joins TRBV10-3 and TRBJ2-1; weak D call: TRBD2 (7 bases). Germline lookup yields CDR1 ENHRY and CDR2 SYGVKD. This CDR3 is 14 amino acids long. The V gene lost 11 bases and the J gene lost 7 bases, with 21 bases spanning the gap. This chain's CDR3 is CAVKGGGPENEQFF. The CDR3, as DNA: TGTGCCGTCAAGGGGGGGGGCCCTGAGAATGAGCAGTTCTTC.

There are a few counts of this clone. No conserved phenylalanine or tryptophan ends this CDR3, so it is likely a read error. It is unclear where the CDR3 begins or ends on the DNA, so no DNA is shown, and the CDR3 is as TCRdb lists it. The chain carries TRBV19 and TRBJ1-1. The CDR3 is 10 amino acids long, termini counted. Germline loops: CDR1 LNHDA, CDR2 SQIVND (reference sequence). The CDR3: CASSTSPRGR.

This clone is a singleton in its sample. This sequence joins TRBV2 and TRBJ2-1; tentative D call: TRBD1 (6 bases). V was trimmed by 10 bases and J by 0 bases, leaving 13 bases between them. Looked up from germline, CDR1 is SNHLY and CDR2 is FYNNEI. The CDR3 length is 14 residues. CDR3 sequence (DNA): TGTGCCACTACGGGACAAGTCTCCTACAATGAGCAGTTCTTC. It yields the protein CATTGQVSYNEQFF.

CDR3 bases: TGTGCCAGCAGCTTGGCCAAGCGGGAGCTGTTTTTT. Amino acid sequence: CASSLAKRELFF. J is TRBJ2-2 and V is TRBV5-6; D unclear. The CDR3 spans 12 residues. The ends were cut back, 0 bases at V and 9 bases at J, with 6 bases in the middle. Germline CDR1 is SGHDT and CDR2 is YYEEEE.

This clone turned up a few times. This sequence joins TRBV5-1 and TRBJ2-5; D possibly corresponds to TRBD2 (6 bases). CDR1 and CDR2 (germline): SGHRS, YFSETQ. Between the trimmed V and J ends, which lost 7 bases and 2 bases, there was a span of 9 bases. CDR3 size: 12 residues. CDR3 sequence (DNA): TGCGCCAGCGGACTAATTCAAGAGACCCAGTACTTC. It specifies CASGLIQETQYF.

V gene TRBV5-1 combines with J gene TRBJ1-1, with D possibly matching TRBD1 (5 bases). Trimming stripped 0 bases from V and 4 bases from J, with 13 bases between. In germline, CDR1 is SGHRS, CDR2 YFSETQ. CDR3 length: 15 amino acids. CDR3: CASSLEPGLGTEAFF. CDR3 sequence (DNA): TGCGCCAGCAGCTTGGAGCCGGGGCTGGGCACTGAAGCTTTCTTT.

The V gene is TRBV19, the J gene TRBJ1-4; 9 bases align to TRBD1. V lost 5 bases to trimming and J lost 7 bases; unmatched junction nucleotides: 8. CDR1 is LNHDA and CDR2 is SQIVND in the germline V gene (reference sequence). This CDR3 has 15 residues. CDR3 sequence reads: CASSSTGGGSEKLFF. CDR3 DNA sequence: TGTGCCAGTAGTTCCACAGGGGGCGGGAGTGAAAAACTGTTTTTT.

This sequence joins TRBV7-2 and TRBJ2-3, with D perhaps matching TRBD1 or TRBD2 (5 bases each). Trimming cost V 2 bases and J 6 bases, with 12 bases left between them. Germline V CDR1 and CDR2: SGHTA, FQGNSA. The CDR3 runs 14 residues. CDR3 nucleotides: TGTGCCAGCAGCTTAATCTCCAGGGACGATACGCAGTATTTT. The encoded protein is CASSLISRDDTQYF. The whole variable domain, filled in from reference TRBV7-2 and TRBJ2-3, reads GAGVSQSPSNKVTEKGKDVELRCDPISGHTALYWYRQSLGQGLEFLIYFQGNSAPDKSGLPSDRFSAERTGGSVSTLTIQRTQQEDSAVYLCASSLISRDDTQYFGPGTRLTVL.

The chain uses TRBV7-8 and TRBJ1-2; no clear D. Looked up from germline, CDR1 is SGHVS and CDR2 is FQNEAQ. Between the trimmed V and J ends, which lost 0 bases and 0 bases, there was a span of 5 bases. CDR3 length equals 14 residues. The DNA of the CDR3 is TGTGCCAGCAGCTTAGCCAATTCTAACTATGGCTACACCTTC. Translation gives CASSLANSNYGYTF.

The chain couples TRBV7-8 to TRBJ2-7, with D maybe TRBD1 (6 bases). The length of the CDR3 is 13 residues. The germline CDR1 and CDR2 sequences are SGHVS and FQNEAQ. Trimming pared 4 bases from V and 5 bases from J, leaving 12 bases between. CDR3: CASSYNRVDEQYF. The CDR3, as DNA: TGTGCCAGCAGCTATAACAGGGTCGACGAGCAGTACTTC.

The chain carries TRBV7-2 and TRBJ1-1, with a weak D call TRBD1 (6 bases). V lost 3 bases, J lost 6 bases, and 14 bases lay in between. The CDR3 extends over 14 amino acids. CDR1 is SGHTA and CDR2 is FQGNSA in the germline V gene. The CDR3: CASSFHREGAEAFF. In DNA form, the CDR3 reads TGTGCCAGCAGCTTCCACAGGGAAGGGGCTGAAGCTTTCTTT.

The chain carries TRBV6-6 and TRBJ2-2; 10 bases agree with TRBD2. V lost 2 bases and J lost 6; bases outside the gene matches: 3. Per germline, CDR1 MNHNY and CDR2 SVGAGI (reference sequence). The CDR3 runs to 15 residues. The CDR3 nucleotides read TGTGCCAGCAGTTACAGGCTAGCGGGAGCCGGGGAGCTGTTTTTT. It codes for CASSYRLAGAGELFF.

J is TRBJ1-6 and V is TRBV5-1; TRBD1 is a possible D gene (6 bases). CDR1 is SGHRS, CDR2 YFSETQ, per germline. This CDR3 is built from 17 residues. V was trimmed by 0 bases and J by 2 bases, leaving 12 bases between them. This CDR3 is CASSLGDTSPYNSPLHF. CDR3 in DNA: TGCGCCAGCAGCTTGGGGGACACGAGCCCCTATAATTCACCCCTCCACTTT.

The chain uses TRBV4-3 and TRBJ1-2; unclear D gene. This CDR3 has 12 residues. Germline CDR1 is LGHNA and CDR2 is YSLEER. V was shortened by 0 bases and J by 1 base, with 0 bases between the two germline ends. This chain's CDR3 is CASSQDNYGYTF. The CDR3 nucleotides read TGCGCCAGCAGCCAAGATAACTATGGCTACACCTTC.

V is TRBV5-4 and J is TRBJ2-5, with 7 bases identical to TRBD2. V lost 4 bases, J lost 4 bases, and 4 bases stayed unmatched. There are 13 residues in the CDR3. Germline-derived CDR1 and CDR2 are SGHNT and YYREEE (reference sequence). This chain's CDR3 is CASSTGEGETQYF. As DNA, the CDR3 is TGTGCCAGCAGCACGGGGGAGGGAGAGACCCAGTACTTC.

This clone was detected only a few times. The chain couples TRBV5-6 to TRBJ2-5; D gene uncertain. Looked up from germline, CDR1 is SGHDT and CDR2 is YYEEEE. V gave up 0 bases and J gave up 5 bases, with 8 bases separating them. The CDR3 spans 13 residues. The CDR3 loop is CASSLGYGETQYF. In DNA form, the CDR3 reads TGTGCCAGCAGCTTGGGCTACGGGGAGACCCAGTACTTC.

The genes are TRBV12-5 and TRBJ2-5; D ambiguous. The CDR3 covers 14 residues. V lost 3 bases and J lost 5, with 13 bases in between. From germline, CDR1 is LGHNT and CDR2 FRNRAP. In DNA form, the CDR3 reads TGTGCTAGTGGTTTTGGGCAGGTTAGCGAGACCCAGTACTTC. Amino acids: CASGFGQVSETQYF.